The rows below give T cell receptor beta chains drawn from one sample of a study of metastatic and nonmetastatic thyroid tumors. TCRdb called clones again from the PCR reads with MiXCR. The sample holds about 92,000 clones, about 15% seen once. Sequencing was performed on blood. The receptors here all came from a female donor with papillary thyroid cancer or a benign thyroid nodule (not recorded which). Some clones in this sample may be carry-over from other donors' samples. The CDR3 runs from the conserved cysteine through the conserved F or W. D genes are given only for firm matches. The size of a clone is reported for some rows only, either as once, few or many, or as a class for expanded clones.

cdr3_aa	cdr3_nt	d_call	v_call	clone_size	j_call
CASSGYFNRAEDEQYF	TGTGCCAGCAGTGGCTATTTCAACCGGGCCGAGGACGAGCAGTACTTC	NA	TRBV6-1	many	TRBJ2-7
CASSLGYGNTIYF	TGCGCCAGCAGCTTAGGATACGGAAACACCATATATTTT	NA	TRBV5-1	many	TRBJ1-3
CSVEAESYGYTF	TGCAGCGTGGAGGCTGAGAGCTATGGCTACACCTTC	NA	TRBV29-1	many	TRBJ1-2
CASSSGSGYTGELFF	TGTGCTAGCAGCTCCGGGTCAGGGTACACCGGGGAGCTGTTTTTT	NA	TRBV7-7	many	TRBJ2-2
CASSELPNQPQHF	TGTGCCAGCAGTGAACTTCCCAATCAGCCCCAGCATTTT	NA	TRBV2	many	TRBJ1-5
CAWNWDRVNSEQYF	TGTGCCTGGAATTGGGACAGGGTAAACAGCGAGCAGTACTTC	TRBD1	TRBV30	NA	TRBJ2-7
CASSDPGQSKTYEQYF	TGTGCCAGCAGTGACCCCGGGCAGTCCAAAACCTACGAGCAGTACTTC	NA	TRBV25-1	many	TRBJ2-7
CVSSYRQALSEKLFF	TGTGTCAGCAGCTACCGACAGGCATTAAGTGAAAAACTGTTTTTT	NA	TRBV7-9	NA	TRBJ1-4
CSASRRLDYGYTF	TGCAGTGCTTCTCGGAGGTTAGACTATGGCTACACCTTC	NA	TRBV20-1	NA	TRBJ1-2
CAWSVPPGGYGYTF	TGTGCCTGGAGTGTACCTCCGGGGGGCTATGGCTACACCTTC	NA	TRBV30	many	TRBJ1-2
CASSYVGQVMNTEAFF	TGTGCCAGCAGTTATGTTGGACAGGTAATGAACACTGAAGCTTTCTTT	TRBD1	TRBV6-9	few	TRBJ1-1
CASSWTANTEAFF	TGTGCCAGCTCCTGGACAGCGAACACTGAAGCTTTCTTT	NA	TRBV27	many	TRBJ1-1
CASISSAGQTHEQYF	TGTGCCAGCATTTCGTCCGCCGGACAGACCCACGAGCAGTACTTC	NA	TRBV6-2/TRBV6-3	few	TRBJ2-7
CASSGPAVLAGCTDTQYF	TGTGCCAGCAGTGGCCCCGCAGTCTTAGCGGGGTGCACAGATACGCAGTATTTT	TRBD2	TRBV2	NA	TRBJ2-3
CASSYPPTYEQYF	TGTGCCAGCAGTTACCCCCCAACCTACGAGCAGTACTTC	NA	TRBV6-2/TRBV6-3	many	TRBJ2-7
CASSGDRGGNQPQHF	TGTGCCAGCAGTGGCGACAGGGGAGGCAATCAGCCCCAGCATTTT	TRBD1	TRBV6-1	many	TRBJ1-5
CASSPGENQPQHF	TGTGCCAGCTCACCGGGGGAGAATCAGCCCCAGCATTTT	NA	TRBV18	many	TRBJ1-5
CASSSSPTVYGYTF	TGTGCCAGCAGTTCTAGTCCGACCGTCTATGGCTACACCTTC	NA	TRBV6-2/TRBV6-3	many	TRBJ1-2
CAWGRHDPQGRQPQHF	TGTGCCTGGGGCCGCCATGACCCCCAGGGGAGGCAGCCCCAGCATTTT	NA	TRBV30	many	TRBJ1-5
CASSQAWGPGTEAFF	TGTGCCAGCAGCCAAGCATGGGGACCGGGCACTGAAGCTTTCTTT	NA	TRBV14	many	TRBJ1-1
CASSLTDTQYF	TGTGCCAGCAGCTTGACAGATACGCAGTATTTT	NA	TRBV11-2	many	TRBJ2-3
CASSTPGQGAGNTIYF	TGTGCCAGCTCCACACCGGGACAGGGGGCTGGAAACACCATATATTTT	TRBD1	TRBV28	many	TRBJ1-3
CASSLMVGSSSYEQYF	TGTGCCAGCAGCTTAATGGTGGGCTCAAGCTCCTACGAGCAGTACTTC	NA	TRBV7-3	many	TRBJ2-7
CASWASGGSRNEQFF	TGTGCCAGCTGGGCTAGCGGGGGGTCTCGGAATGAGCAGTTCTTC	TRBD2	TRBV6-1	many	TRBJ2-1
CASSPPQCLETQYF	TGTGCCAGCTCACCACCGCAGTGCTTGGAGACCCAGTACTTC	NA	TRBV18	NA	TRBJ2-5
CASMQGYSGNTIYF	TGTGCCAGCATGCAGGGATACTCTGGAAACACCATATATTTT	NA	TRBV6-1	few	TRBJ1-3
CASSLWDRGSYNEQFF	TGTGCCAGCAGCTTATGGGACAGGGGTTCCTACAACGAGCAGTTCTTC	TRBD1	TRBV13	NA	TRBJ2-1
CASSSADGGTEAFF	TGTGCCAGCAGCTCAGCCGACGGAGGCACTGAAGCTTTCTTT	NA	TRBV6-2/TRBV6-3	many	TRBJ1-1
CASSGLRSNTGQLFF	TGCGCCAGCAGTGGACTGAGATCCAACACCGGGCAGCTGTTTTTT	NA	TRBV2	few	TRBJ2-2
CASSLLAGGSYEQYF	TGTGCCAGCAGCCTACTAGCGGGGGGATCCTACGAGCAGTACTTC	TRBD2	TRBV27	many	TRBJ2-7
CASSPRSRDHEQYF	TGCGCCAGCAGCCCAAGATCTCGGGACCACGAGCAGTACTTC	NA	TRBV4-1	many	TRBJ2-7
CASSLDTFGDTEAFF	TGCGCCAGCAGCTTGGACACCTTTGGGGACACTGAAGCTTTCTTT	NA	TRBV5-1	many	TRBJ1-1
CASSYSGSSSGANVLTF	TGTGCCAGCAGTTACTCGGGCAGCAGCTCTGGGGCCAACGTCCTGACTTTC	NA	TRBV6-5	many	TRBJ2-6
CASSFEQDRYEQFF	TGTGCCAGCAGCTTCGAACAGGATCGGTATGAGCAGTTCTTC	NA	TRBV5-4	many	TRBJ2-1
CASSLNGRGNEQFF	TGCGCCAGCAGCTTGAACGGGAGAGGCAATGAGCAGTTCTTC	NA	TRBV5-1	NA	TRBJ2-1
CSASPCQPQHF	TGCAGTGCTAGTCCCTGTCAGCCCCAGCATTTT	NA	TRBV20-1	many	TRBJ1-5
CASSEGLIWAGGTDTQYF	TGTGCCAGCAGTGAAGGGTTAATTTGGGCAGGGGGCACAGATACGCAGTATTTT	NA	TRBV2	many	TRBJ2-3
CASIQAPSGGATDTQYF	TGTGCCAGCATCCAAGCCCCTAGCGGGGGGGCAACAGATACGCAGTATTTT	TRBD2	TRBV3-1	NA	TRBJ2-3
CASSPSGTRLNSNQPQHF	TGTGCCAGCAGCCCCTCCGGGACGAGGCTCAATAGCAATCAGCCCCAGCATTTT	NA	TRBV11-2	many	TRBJ1-5
CASSEIKGGSEKLFF	TGTGCCAGCAGTGAGATAAAGGGAGGGAGTGAAAAACTGTTTTTT	NA	TRBV2	many	TRBJ1-4